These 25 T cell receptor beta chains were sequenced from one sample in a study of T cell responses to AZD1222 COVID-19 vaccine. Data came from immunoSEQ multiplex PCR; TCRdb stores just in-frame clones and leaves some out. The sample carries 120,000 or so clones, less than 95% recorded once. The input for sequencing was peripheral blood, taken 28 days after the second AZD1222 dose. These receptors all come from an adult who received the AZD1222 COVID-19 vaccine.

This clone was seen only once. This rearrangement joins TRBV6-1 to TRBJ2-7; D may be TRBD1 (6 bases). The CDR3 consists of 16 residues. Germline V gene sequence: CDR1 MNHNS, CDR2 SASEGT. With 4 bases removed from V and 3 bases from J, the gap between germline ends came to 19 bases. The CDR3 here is CASSVHPYRTDYEQYF. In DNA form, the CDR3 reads TGTGCCAGCAGTGTACACCCTTATCGGACAGACTACGAGCAGTACTTC.

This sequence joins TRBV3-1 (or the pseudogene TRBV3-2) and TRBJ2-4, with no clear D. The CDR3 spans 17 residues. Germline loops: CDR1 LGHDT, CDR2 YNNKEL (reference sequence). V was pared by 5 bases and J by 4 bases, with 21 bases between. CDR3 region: CASSCFVPLQRKNIQYF. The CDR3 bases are TGTGCCAGCAGCTGTTTCGTTCCCTTGCAAAGAAAAAACATTCAGTACTTC.

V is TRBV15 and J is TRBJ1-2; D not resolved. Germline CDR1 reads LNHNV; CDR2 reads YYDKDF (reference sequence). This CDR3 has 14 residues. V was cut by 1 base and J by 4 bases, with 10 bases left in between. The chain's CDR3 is CATSRAPLFYGYTF. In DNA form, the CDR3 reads TGTGCCACCAGCAGAGCCCCCCTATTCTATGGCTACACCTTC.

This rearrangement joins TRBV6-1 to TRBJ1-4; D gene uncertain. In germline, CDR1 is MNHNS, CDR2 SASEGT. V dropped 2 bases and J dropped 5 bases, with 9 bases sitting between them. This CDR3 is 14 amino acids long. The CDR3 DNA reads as TGTGCCAGCAGTGAACCGGGAGTCAATGAAAAACTGTTTTTT. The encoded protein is CASSEPGVNEKLFF.

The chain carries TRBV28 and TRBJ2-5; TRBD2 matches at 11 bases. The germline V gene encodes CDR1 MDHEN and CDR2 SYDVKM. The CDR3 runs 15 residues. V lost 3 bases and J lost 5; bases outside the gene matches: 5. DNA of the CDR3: TGTGCCAGCAGTTTGGGACTAGCGGATTGGGAGACCCAGTACTTC. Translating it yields CASSLGLADWETQYF.

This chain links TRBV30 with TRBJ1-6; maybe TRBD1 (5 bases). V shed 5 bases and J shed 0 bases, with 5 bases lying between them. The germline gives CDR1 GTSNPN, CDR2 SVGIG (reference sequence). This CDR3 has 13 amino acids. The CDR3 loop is CAWGTSYNSPLHF. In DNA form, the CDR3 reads TGTGCCTGGGGGACCTCCTATAATTCACCCCTCCACTTT.

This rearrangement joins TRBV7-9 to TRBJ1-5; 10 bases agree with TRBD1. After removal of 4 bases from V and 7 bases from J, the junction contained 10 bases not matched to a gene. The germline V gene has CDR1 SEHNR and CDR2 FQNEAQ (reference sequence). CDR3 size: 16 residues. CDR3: CASSSARQGALQPQHF. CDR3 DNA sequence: TGTGCCAGCAGCTCCGCGAGACAGGGGGCACTACAGCCCCAGCATTTT. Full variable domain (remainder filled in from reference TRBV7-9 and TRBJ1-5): DTGVSQNPRHKITKRGQNVTFRCDPISEHNRLYWYRQTLGQGPEFLTYFQNEAQLEKSRLLSDRFSAERPKGSFSTLEIQRTEQGDSAMYLCASSSARQGALQPQHFGDGTRLSIL.

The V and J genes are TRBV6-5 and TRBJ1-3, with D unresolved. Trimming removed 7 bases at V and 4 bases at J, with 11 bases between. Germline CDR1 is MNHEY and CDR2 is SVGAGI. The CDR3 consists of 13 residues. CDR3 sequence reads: CASNQPPGNTIYF. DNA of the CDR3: TGTGCCAGCAACCAACCACCGGGAAACACCATATATTTT.

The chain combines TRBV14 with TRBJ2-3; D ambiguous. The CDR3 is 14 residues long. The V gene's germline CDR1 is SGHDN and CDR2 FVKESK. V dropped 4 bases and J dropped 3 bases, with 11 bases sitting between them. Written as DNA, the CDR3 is TGTGCCAGCAGCCGGGCAAGACCAACAGATACGCAGTATTTT. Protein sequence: CASSRARPTDTQYF.

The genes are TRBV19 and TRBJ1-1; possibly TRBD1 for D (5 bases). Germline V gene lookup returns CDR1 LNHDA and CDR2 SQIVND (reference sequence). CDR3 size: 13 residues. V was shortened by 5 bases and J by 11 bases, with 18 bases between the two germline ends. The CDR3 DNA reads TGTGCCAGTAGTTTGAGGGGTTCCTTTTTGGCTTTCTTT. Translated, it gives CASSLRGSFLAFF.

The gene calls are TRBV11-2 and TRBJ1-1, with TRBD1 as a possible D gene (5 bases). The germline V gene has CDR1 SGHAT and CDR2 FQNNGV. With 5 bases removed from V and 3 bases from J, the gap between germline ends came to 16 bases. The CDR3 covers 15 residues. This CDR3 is CASSIPGTSYTEAFF. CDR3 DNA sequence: TGTGCCAGCAGCATACCCGGGACTTCCTACACTGAAGCTTTCTTT.

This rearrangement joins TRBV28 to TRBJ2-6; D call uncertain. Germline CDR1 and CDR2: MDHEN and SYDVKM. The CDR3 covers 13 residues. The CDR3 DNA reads TGTGCGTACCAAGAGTCTGGGGCCAACGTCCTGACTTTC. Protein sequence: CAYQESGANVLTF.

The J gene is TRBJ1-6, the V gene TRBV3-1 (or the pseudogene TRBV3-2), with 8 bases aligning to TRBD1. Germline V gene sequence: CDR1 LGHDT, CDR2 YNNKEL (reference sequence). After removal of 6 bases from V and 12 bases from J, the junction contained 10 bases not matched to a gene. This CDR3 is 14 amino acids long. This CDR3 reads CASSFGQGQGPLHF. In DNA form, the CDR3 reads TGTGCCAGCAGTTTTGGACAGGGACAAGGACCCCTCCACTTT.

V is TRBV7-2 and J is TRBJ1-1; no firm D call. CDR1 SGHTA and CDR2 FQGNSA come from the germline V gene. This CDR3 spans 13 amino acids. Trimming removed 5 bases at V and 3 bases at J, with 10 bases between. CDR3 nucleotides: TGTGCCAGCAGCCCTAACACGTACACTGAAGCTTTCTTT. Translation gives CASSPNTYTEAFF.

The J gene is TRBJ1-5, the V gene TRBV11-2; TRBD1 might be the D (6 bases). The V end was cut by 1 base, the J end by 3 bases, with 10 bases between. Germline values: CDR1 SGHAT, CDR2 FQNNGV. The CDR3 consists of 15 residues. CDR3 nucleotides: TGTGCCAGCAGCTTAGGGGGGGCGTTCAATCAGCCCCAGCATTTT. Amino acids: CASSLGGAFNQPQHF.

The CDR3 DNA reads TGTGCCAGTAGTCCCTACGGTCGGGGGGCTAGCGAGACCCAGTACTTC. Translation: CASSPYGRGASETQYF. The chain is built from TRBV19 and TRBJ2-5, with D perhaps matching TRBD2 (7 bases). Germline V lookup: CDR1 LNHDA, CDR2 SQIVND (reference sequence). V was clipped by 5 bases and J by 5 bases, with 21 bases between them. The CDR3 runs to 16 residues.

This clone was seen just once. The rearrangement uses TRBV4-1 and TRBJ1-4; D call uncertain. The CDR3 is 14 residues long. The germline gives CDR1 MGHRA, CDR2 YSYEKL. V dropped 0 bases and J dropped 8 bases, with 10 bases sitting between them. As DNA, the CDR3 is TGCGCCAGCAGCCAAGACCCGACCGAAGAAAAACTGTTTTTT. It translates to CASSQDPTEEKLFF.

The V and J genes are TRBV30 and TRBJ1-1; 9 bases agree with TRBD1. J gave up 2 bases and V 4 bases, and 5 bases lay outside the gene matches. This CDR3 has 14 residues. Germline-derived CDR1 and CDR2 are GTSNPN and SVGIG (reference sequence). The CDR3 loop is CAWTEQGANTEAFF. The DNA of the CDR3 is TGTGCCTGGACCGAACAGGGGGCTAACACTGAAGCTTTCTTT.

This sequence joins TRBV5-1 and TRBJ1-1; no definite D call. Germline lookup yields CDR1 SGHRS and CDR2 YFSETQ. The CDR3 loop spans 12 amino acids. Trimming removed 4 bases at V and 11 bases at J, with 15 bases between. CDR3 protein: CASSPNESRAFF. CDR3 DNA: TGCGCCAGCAGCCCGAATGAGAGTAGGGCTTTCTTT.

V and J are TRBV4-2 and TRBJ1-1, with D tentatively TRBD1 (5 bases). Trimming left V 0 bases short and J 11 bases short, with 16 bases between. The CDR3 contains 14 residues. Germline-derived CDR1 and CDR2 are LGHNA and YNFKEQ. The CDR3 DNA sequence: TGTGCCAGCAGCCAAGATCTCCGGGACCTTGGGGCTTTCTTT. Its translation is CASSQDLRDLGAFF.

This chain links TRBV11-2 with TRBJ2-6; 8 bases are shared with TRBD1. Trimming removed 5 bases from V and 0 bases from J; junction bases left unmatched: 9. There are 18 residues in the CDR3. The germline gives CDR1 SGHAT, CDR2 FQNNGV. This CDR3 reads CASSARGPLSSGANVLTF. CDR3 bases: TGTGCCAGCAGCGCCAGGGGGCCCCTCTCCTCTGGGGCCAACGTCCTGACTTTC.

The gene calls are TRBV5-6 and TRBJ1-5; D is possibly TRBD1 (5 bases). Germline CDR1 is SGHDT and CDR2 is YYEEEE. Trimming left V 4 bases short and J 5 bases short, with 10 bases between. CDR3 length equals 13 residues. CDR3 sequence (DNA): TGTGCCAGCAGCACGGCGGGGGATCAGCCCCAGCATTTT. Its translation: CASSTAGDQPQHF. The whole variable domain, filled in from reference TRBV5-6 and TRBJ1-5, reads DAGVTQSPTHLIKTRGQQVTLRCSPKSGHDTVSWYQQALGQGPQFIFQYYEEEERQRGNFPDRFSGHQFPNYSSELNVNALLLGDSALYLCASSTAGDQPQHFGDGTRLSIL.

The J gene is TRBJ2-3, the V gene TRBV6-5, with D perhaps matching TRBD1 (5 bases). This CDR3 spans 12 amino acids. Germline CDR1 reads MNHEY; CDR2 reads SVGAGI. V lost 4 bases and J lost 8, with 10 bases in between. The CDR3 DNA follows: TGTGCCAGCAGTTCTGTCAGGGCTACGCAGTATTTT. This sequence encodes CASSSVRATQYF.

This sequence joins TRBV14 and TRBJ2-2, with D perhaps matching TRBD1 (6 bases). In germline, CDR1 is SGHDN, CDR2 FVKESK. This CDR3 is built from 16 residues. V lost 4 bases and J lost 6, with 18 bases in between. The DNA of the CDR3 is TGTGCCAGCAGCCCCGACCCGGACAGATGGGCCGGGGAGCTGTTTTTT. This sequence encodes CASSPDPDRWAGELFF. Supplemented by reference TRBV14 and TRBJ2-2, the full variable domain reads EAGVTQFPSHSVIEKGQTVTLRCDPISGHDNLYWYRRVMGKEIKFLLHFVKESKQDESGMPNNRFLAERTGGTYSTLKVQPAELEDSGVYFCASSPDPDRWAGELFFGEGSRLTVL.

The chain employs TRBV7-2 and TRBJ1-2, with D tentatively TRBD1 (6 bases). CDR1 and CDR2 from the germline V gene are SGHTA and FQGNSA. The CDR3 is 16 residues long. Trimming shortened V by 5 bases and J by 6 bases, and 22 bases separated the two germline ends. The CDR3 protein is CASSKSAGGARDGYTF. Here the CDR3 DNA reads TGTGCCAGCAGCAAATCTGCGGGGGGCGCGCGCGATGGCTACACCTTC. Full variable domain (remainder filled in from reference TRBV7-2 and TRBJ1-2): GAGVSQSPSNKVTEKGKDVELRCDPISGHTALYWYRQSLGQGLEFLIYFQGNSAPDKSGLPSDRFSAERTGGSVSTLTIQRTQQEDSAVYLCASSKSAGGARDGYTFGSGTRLTVV.